This T cell receptor (beta chain) was recorded in a study of PD-1 blockade in classical Hodgkin lymphoma. The V end was cut by 6 bases, the J end by 4 bases, with 15 bases between. The CDR3 is made up of 14 amino acids. CDR1 and CDR2 (germline): SNHLY, FYNNEI. Libraries were prepared by immunoSEQ multiplex PCR; TCRdb keeps only in-frame clonotypes and omits some of them. Among some 24,000 clones listed, approximately 80% were seen once. All patients relapsed after autologous stem cell transplantation, and brentuximab vedotin exposure varied. Comments on this clone: Its antigen is unidentified.

Study-level findings and limits: Prior therapy or disease activity may underlie the repertoire differences, whose causes remain undefined.

This chain joins TRBV2 and TRBJ1-2; D gene uncertain. This sequence originates from a human donor with classical Hodgkin lymphoma. The source was peripheral blood mononuclear cells (PBMCs), collected at baseline. In nucleotides, the CDR3 is TGTGCCAGCAGGGTGGTAAGGACGGCCTATGGCTACACCTTC. It translates to CASRVVRTAYGYTF.